This T cell receptor (beta chain) was sequenced in a study of T cell repertoires in ileal Crohn's disease. Concerning this clone itself: What it binds is not known.

Findings and limits, study-wide: Clonal expansions were more frequent in active smokers than non-smokers at surgery.

Per germline, CDR1 SNHLY and CDR2 FYNNEI. The length of the CDR3 is 13 residues. V gave up 6 bases and J gave up 5 bases; unmatched junction bases: 1. Per sample, roughly 500 nanograms of biopsy DNA were TCRB immunosequenced. Assay: immunoSEQ multiplex PCR; the TCRdb copy retains only in-frame clones and omits some. The sample lists more than 9,000 clones, around 78% occurring once. The chain couples TRBV2 to TRBJ2-2, with 9 bases fitting TRBD1. The sample was ileal tissue. The receptor's source is an adult with Crohn's disease. The CDR3 DNA reads as TGTGCCAGCAGGGGACAGGGAACCGGGGAGCTGTTTTTT. Protein sequence: CASRGQGTGELFF.